This T cell receptor beta chain is drawn from a study of identical twins. Regarding the study as a whole: Abundant beta clonotypes from cord blood bore fewer insertions; memory repertoires lacked this pattern. Excess sharing between twins was weaker in beta out-of-frame sequences.

The CDR3 covers 15 residues. CDR1 and CDR2 (germline): MNHNS, SASEGT. V lost 6 bases to trimming and J lost 2 bases, with 16 bases between them. TCRdb itself ran the 5' RACE reads through MiXCR, one entry per CDR3 protein. The sample consists of over 550,000 distinct CDR3 sequences, about 7.6% of them appearing once. This clonotype was seen more than once but under ten times. What it recognizes is unknown. With no exceptions, donors were healthy Caucasians. The same data also went into a second study, on yellow fever vaccine responses in identical twins.

This receptor was identified in a woman under 30 in good health. Sequenced material: PBMCs. V usage is TRBV6-1 and J usage is TRBJ1-2; D possibly corresponds to TRBD1 (6 bases). The CDR3: CASRIRGGRNYGYTF. The DNA for the CDR3 is TGTGCCAGCAGAATAAGAGGGGGGCGGAACTATGGCTACACCTTC.